These 4 T cell receptor beta chains share one sample of origin, sequenced in a study of shared clonotypes between healthy human individuals. Data came from immunoSEQ multiplex PCR; TCRdb stores just in-frame clones and leaves some out. This sample has 1.6 million or so clones; around 98.5% occur once, and the top ten carry under 0.45%. Sequenced input: naive CD4+ T cells sorted from blood. Subset meaning: CD45RA+ positively selected. The source of these receptors is a man aged 30 to 45 in good health.

The chain links TRBV5-1 to TRBJ2-7; D possibly corresponds to TRBD1 (6 bases). V was clipped by 0 bases and J by 3 bases, with 10 bases between them. CDR3 length equals 14 residues. Per germline, CDR1 SGHRS and CDR2 YFSETQ. CDR3 coding DNA: TGCGCCAGCAGCTTGGATGTAGGGGGCTACGAGCAGTACTTC. Its translation is CASSLDVGGYEQYF.

The chain is built from TRBV5-8 and TRBJ1-5, with a possible D match to TRBD1 (5 bases). The CDR3 contains 13 residues. Trimming took off 2 bases at V and 6 bases at J, with 9 bases between the two ends. Germline CDR1 reads SGHTS; CDR2 reads YDEGEE. The CDR3 sequence is CASSFPGSQPQHF. CDR3 bases: TGTGCCAGCAGCTTTCCAGGGAGTCAGCCCCAGCATTTT. The whole variable domain, remainder taken from reference TRBV5-8 and TRBJ1-5, is EAGVTQSPTHLIKTRGQQATLRCSPISGHTSVYWYQQALGLGLQFLLWYDEGEERNRGNFPPRFSGRQFPNYSSELNVNALELEDSALYLCASSFPGSQPQHFGDGTRLSIL.

The chain recombines TRBV4-1 with TRBJ2-7, with 7 positions matching TRBD1. The CDR3 runs 16 residues. The V segment lost 3 bases and the J segment 9 bases; nucleotides outside the gene matches: 17. Germline V CDR1 and CDR2: MGHRA, YSYEKL. The CDR3 sequence is CASSQARQGRSGWQYF. The CDR3 DNA is TGCGCCAGCAGCCAGGCTCGACAGGGTAGAAGTGGATGGCAGTACTTC.

V usage is TRBV5-8 and J usage is TRBJ1-2, with 8 nucleotides matching TRBD1. The CDR3 contains 17 residues. V was pared by 2 bases and J by 0 bases, with 9 bases of the junction left unmatched. Germline-derived CDR1 and CDR2 are SGHTS and YDEGEE. Here the CDR3 DNA reads TGTGCCAGCAGCTTTGGAGGGAGGACAGGGCCTAACTATGGCTACACCTTC. Protein product: CASSFGGRTGPNYGYTF.